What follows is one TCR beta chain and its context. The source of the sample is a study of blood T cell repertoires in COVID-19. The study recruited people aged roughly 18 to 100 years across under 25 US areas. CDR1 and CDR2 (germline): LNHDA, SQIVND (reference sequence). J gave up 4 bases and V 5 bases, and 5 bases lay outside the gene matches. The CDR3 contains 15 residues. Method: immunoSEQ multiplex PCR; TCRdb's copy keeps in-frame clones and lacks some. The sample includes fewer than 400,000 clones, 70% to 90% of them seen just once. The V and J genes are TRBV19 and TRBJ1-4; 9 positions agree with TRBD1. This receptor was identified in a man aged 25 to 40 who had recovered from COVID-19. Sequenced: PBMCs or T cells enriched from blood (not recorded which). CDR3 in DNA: TGTGCCAGTAGTCCGCCGGGACAGGGTAATGAAAAACTGTTTTTT. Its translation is CASSPPGQGNEKLFF.